This passage covers 30 T cell receptor beta chains from one sample sequenced in a study of CD8+ T cells in alopecia areata. Following extraction, RNA underwent reverse transcription to cDNA, which served as the sequencing template. The data were produced by immunoSEQ multiplex PCR, yet TCRdb's version contains in-frame clones alone and is incomplete. Among about 210,000 clones listed, about two fifths were seen once. The treatment here: oral pan-JAK inhibitor, 5-10 mg twice daily. The input for sequencing was CD4+ T cells sorted from blood, taken at week 34, from a patient treated with tofacitinib. The origin of the receptors is a human donor with alopecia areata.

This clone was counted only a few times. The rearrangement uses TRBV27 and TRBJ1-1; tentative D call: TRBD1 (5 bases). V was pared by 5 bases and J by 6 bases, with 16 bases between. Germline V gene sequence: CDR1 MNHEY, CDR2 SMNVEV (reference sequence). The CDR3 runs to 14 residues. The CDR3 DNA is TGTGCCAGCAGTAAGCTGGCCGCGGGGGCTGAAGCTTTCTTT. Translating gives CASSKLAAGAEAFF.

This chain joins TRBV7-8 and TRBJ2-7; D unclear. Germline lookup yields CDR1 SGHVS and CDR2 FQNEAQ. Trimming shortened V by 1 base and J by 1 base, and 11 bases separated the two germline ends. CDR3 length: 15 residues. The DNA for the CDR3 is TGTGCCAGCAGCTTAGTGAGAGACCGGTCCTACGAGCAGTACTTC. Amino acid sequence: CASSLVRDRSYEQYF.

This clone has only a few counts. The CDR3 here is CASRPTTGGTEAFF. CDR3 coding DNA: TGTGCCAGCAGACCTACCACCGGGGGCACTGAAGCTTTCTTT. This chain uses TRBV6-5 with TRBJ1-1, with D possibly TRBD1 on 5 matching bases. The CDR3 consists of 14 residues. Trimming left V 6 bases short and J 4 bases short, with 15 bases between. Germline V gene lookup returns CDR1 MNHEY and CDR2 SVGAGI.

The V gene is TRBV19, the J gene TRBJ2-6; no clear D. V was trimmed by 3 bases and J by 0 bases, leaving 9 bases between them. The CDR3 totals 16 residues. CDR1 LNHDA and CDR2 SQIVND come from the germline V gene (reference sequence). CDR3 region: CASSIGPGSGANVLTF. DNA of the CDR3: TGTGCCAGTAGTATCGGGCCGGGCTCTGGGGCCAACGTCCTGACTTTC.

The rearrangement links TRBV4-2 to TRBJ1-3; D is possibly TRBD1 (6 bases). V gave up 0 bases and J gave up 2 bases, with 14 bases separating them. The CDR3 length is 17 residues. Germline V gives CDR1 LGHNA, CDR2 YNFKEQ. The CDR3 spells CASSQDIGRGAGNTIYF. DNA for the CDR3: TGTGCCAGCAGCCAAGATATAGGCAGGGGTGCTGGAAACACCATATATTTT.

This clone was counted a few times. The chain uses TRBV15 and TRBJ1-2; 10 bases fit TRBD1. The CDR3 runs 16 residues. The junction had 11 bases not matched to a gene; V was cut back by 3 bases and J by 7 bases. Germline V gene sequence: CDR1 LNHNV, CDR2 YYDKDF (reference sequence). DNA of the CDR3: TGTGCCACCAGCAGTCAAAGCCCGGGACAGGGGTCTGGCTACACCTTC. Amino acid sequence: CATSSQSPGQGSGYTF.

The V gene is TRBV30, the J gene TRBJ2-5; 8 nucleotides match TRBD1. The ends lost 2 bases at V and 4 bases at J; junction bases unmatched: 9. The CDR3 is 15 residues long. Germline-derived CDR1 and CDR2 are GTSNPN and SVGIG (reference sequence). CDR3 in DNA: TGTGCCTGGAGTTCCGCCAGGGGGCTGGGAGAGACCCAGTACTTC. Translated, it gives CAWSSARGLGETQYF.

The V call is TRBV20-1, the J call TRBJ2-5; no definite D call. V gave up 5 bases and J gave up 2 bases, with 3 bases separating them. This CDR3 spans 10 amino acids. Looked up from germline, CDR1 is DFQATT and CDR2 is SNEGSKA (reference sequence). The CDR3 sequence: CSAAQETQYF. The CDR3 DNA follows: TGCAGTGCTGCTCAAGAGACCCAGTACTTC.

On this clone itself: The sample carries other DNA sequences with the same CDR3. J is TRBJ1-1 and V is TRBV7-9, with 8 bases aligning to TRBD1. V lost 0 bases, J lost 1 base, and 1 base stayed unmatched. The CDR3 runs 15 residues. Germline V gene sequence: CDR1 SEHNR, CDR2 FQNEAQ (reference sequence). Here the CDR3 DNA reads TGTGCCAGCAGCTTAGCCGGACAGGGGAACACTGAAGCTTTCTTT. It codes for CASSLAGQGNTEAFF.

This clone was observed a few times. This sequence joins TRBV11-2 and TRBJ2-1; tentatively, D is TRBD1 (6 bases). This CDR3 has 15 residues. Trimming pared 3 bases from V and 0 bases from J, leaving 9 bases between. The germline CDR1 and CDR2 sequences are SGHAT and FQNNGV. CDR3 region: CASSLDRSSYNEQFF. CDR3 nucleotides: TGTGCCAGCAGCTTGGACAGAAGCTCCTACAATGAGCAGTTCTTC.

A few counts support this clone. The CDR3 protein is CASSGRSYNSPLHF. CDR3 DNA sequence: TGTGCCAGCAGTGGGCGGAGCTATAATTCACCCCTCCACTTT. The chain joins TRBV2 to TRBJ1-6; D is unclear. The CDR3 sequence is 14 residues long. CDR1 and CDR2 from the germline V gene are SNHLY and FYNNEI. The V end was cut by 4 bases, the J end by 3 bases, with 7 bases between.

The gene calls are TRBV6-5 and TRBJ1-1, with 8 bases matching TRBD1. CDR1 and CDR2 from the germline V gene are MNHEY and SVGAGI. V shed 0 bases and J 1 base; nucleotides not matched to a gene: 4. The CDR3 runs 16 residues. The CDR3 loop is CASSYSFGTGNTEAFF. The CDR3 region has the DNA TGTGCCAGCAGTTACTCTTTCGGGACAGGGAACACTGAAGCTTTCTTT.

This clone was recorded only once. The chain is built from TRBV6-5 and TRBJ2-3; 8 bases match TRBD2. The CDR3 covers 15 residues. Germline V gene lookup returns CDR1 MNHEY and CDR2 SVGAGI. The V segment lost 6 bases and the J segment 2 bases; nucleotides outside the gene matches: 7. The CDR3 here is CASSPRRGDTDTQYF. CDR3 DNA sequence: TGTGCCAGCAGCCCTCGGCGGGGGGACACAGATACGCAGTATTTT.

This clone has just a few counts. The chain is built from TRBV11-1 and TRBJ2-3; 11 bases map to TRBD2. V lost 2 bases and J lost 5; bases outside the gene matches: 9. Germline-derived CDR1 and CDR2 are SGHAT and FQDESV (reference sequence). The CDR3 is 17 amino acids. The CDR3 bases are TGTGCCAGCAGCTTATCTAGGATCCTAGCGGGAGGAGATACGCAGTATTTT. Protein sequence: CASSLSRILAGGDTQYF. The full variable domain, its missing parts supplied by reference TRBV11-1 and TRBJ2-3, is EAEVAQSPRYKITEKSQAVAFWCDPISGHATLYWYRQILGQGPELLVQFQDESVVDDSQLPKDRFSAERLKGVDSTLKIQPAELGDSAMYLCASSLSRILAGGDTQYFGPGTRLTVL.

The rearrangement links TRBV9 to TRBJ1-1; no clear D gene. CDR3 size: 16 residues. V shed 2 bases and J shed 5 bases, with 19 bases lying between them. Germline loops: CDR1 SGDLS, CDR2 YYNGEE. This CDR3 reads CASSVRPDLGRTEAFF. The CDR3 DNA follows: TGTGCCAGCAGCGTCCGACCGGATCTGGGGAGGACTGAAGCTTTCTTT.

The V gene is TRBV25-1, the J gene TRBJ2-1; 11 nucleotides agree with TRBD2. Germline values: CDR1 MGHDK, CDR2 SYGVNS. Germline trimming cut 2 bases from V and 9 bases from J; bases unmatched to any gene: 6. The CDR3 spans 15 residues. The CDR3, as DNA: TGTGCCAGCAGTGAAGTAGCGGGAGGGCCTAGTGAGCAGTTCTTC. As protein: CASSEVAGGPSEQFF.

The chain carries TRBV19 and TRBJ2-5; D gene ambiguous. Trimming removed 2 bases at V and 2 bases at J, with 6 bases between. Germline CDR1 LNHDA, CDR2 SQIVND (reference sequence). The CDR3 is 13 amino acids. The CDR3: CASSISAQETQYF. CDR3 coding DNA: TGTGCCAGTAGTATATCCGCTCAAGAGACCCAGTACTTC.

This chain links TRBV20-1 with TRBJ2-3; D remains unclear. V lost 6 bases, J lost 4 bases, and 8 bases lay in between. The CDR3 extends over 11 amino acids. Per the germline V gene, CDR1 is DFQATT and CDR2 is SNEGSKA (reference sequence). The CDR3 DNA follows: TGCAGTGCATCGAAGGCAGATACGCAGTATTTT. It specifies CSASKADTQYF.

This clone was observed many times. The chain couples TRBV7-9 to TRBJ2-3, with D possibly being TRBD1 or TRBD2 (7 bases each). The CDR3 is 15 residues long. Trimming left V 5 bases short and J 7 bases short, with 19 bases between. Germline CDR1 is SEHNR and CDR2 is FQNEAQ (reference sequence). The DNA of the CDR3 is TGTGCCAGCAGCCCCCAGGGAGGGGGCGCGAATACGCAGTATTTT. It translates to CASSPQGGGANTQYF.

The gene calls are TRBV30 and TRBJ2-7; TRBD1 is a possible D gene (5 bases). The ends were cut back, 5 bases at V and 3 bases at J, with 14 bases in the middle. The CDR3 has 13 amino acids. The germline V gene encodes CDR1 GTSNPN and CDR2 SVGIG (reference sequence). The CDR3 DNA reads as TGTGCCTGGTCAGCAGACAGCAACTACGAGCAGTACTTC. It is translated as CAWSADSNYEQYF.

The sample holds a few counts of this clone. This chain connects TRBV5-1 to TRBJ2-5; D remains ambiguous. V lost 4 bases and J lost 3, with 25 bases in between. Germline V gene data show CDR1 as SGHRS and CDR2 as YFSETQ. The CDR3 is 18 residues long. The DNA of the CDR3 is TGCGCCAGCAGCCAGACTCATCCGACGCCGGTCAACAAAGAGACCCAGTACTTC. This gives the protein CASSQTHPTPVNKETQYF.

This chain connects TRBV5-1 to TRBJ1-4; TRBD1 is a possible D gene (5 bases). This CDR3 spans 14 amino acids. V was cut by 3 bases and J by 8 bases, with 14 bases left in between. Germline values: CDR1 SGHRS, CDR2 YFSETQ. Here the CDR3 reads CASSSSGSREKLFF. The CDR3, as DNA: TGCGCCAGCAGCTCGTCAGGGTCCAGAGAAAAACTGTTTTTT.

This sequence joins TRBV6-6 and TRBJ2-1; D gene uncertain. Germline CDR1 and CDR2: MNHNY and SVGAGI (reference sequence). The V end lost 2 bases, the J end lost 10 bases, and 15 bases lay between the germline ends. This CDR3 contains 14 residues. CDR3: CASSYTPAGAEQFF. DNA for the CDR3: TGTGCCAGCAGTTACACGCCTGCCGGCGCAGAGCAGTTCTTC.

The chain has TRBV29-1 and TRBJ1-1; no clear D gene. From germline, CDR1 is SQVTM and CDR2 ANQGSEA. CDR3 size: 12 residues. V was pared by 5 bases and J by 0 bases, with 7 bases between. The chain's CDR3 is CSVKVMNTEAFF. The CDR3 DNA follows: TGCAGCGTTAAGGTTATGAACACTGAAGCTTTCTTT. Looking up the rest from reference TRBV29-1 and TRBJ1-1 gives the full variable domain: SAVISQKPSRDICQRGTSLTIQCQVDSQVTMMFWYRQQPGQSLTLIATANQGSEATYESGFVIDKFPISRPNLTFSTLTVSNMSPEDSSIYLCSVKVMNTEAFFGQGTRLTVV.

This clone has just a few counts. The chain links TRBV6-6 to TRBJ1-6; 8 bases map to TRBD1. This CDR3 is built from 14 residues. Germline trimming cut 5 bases from V and 6 bases from J; bases unmatched to any gene: 3. The germline CDR1 and CDR2 sequences are MNHNY and SVGAGI (reference sequence). The CDR3 DNA sequence: TGTGCCAGCAGTCGTGGACAGGGTAATTCACCCCTCCACTTT. Translation: CASSRGQGNSPLHF.

This clone was detected only a few times. The CDR3: CASSPLGNTGELFF. In nucleotides, the CDR3 is TGTGCCAGCAGTCCTTTGGGGAACACCGGGGAGCTGTTTTTT. The chain joins TRBV7-9 to TRBJ2-2; no reliable D call. The CDR3 loop spans 14 amino acids. CDR1 is SEHNR, CDR2 FQNEAQ, per germline (reference sequence). Trimming took off 6 bases at V and 1 base at J, with 9 bases between the two ends.

V and J are TRBV6-1 and TRBJ2-7, with D possibly called TRBD1 or TRBD2 (5 bases each). The CDR3 runs 14 residues. Between the trimmed V and J ends, which lost 7 bases and 2 bases, there was a span of 15 bases. The V gene's germline CDR1 is MNHNS and CDR2 SASEGT. This CDR3 is CASTQRDGPYEQYF. The CDR3 DNA sequence: TGTGCCAGCACCCAGAGGGACGGACCCTACGAGCAGTACTTC.

The V gene is TRBV10-1, the J gene TRBJ2-2; D is undetermined. The V gene's germline CDR1 is WNHNN and CDR2 SYGVQD (reference sequence). V dropped 2 bases and J dropped 7 bases, with 11 bases sitting between them. The CDR3 is 14 amino acids. For the CDR3, the DNA is TGCGCCAGCAGTGAGAACAGCCTACACGGGGAGCTGTTTTTT. As protein: CASSENSLHGELFF.

The rearrangement uses TRBV2 and TRBJ1-2, with 9 bases aligning to TRBD1. Per germline, CDR1 SNHLY and CDR2 FYNNEI. The CDR3 consists of 12 residues. J was trimmed by 2 bases and V by 9 bases; bases with no gene match: 1. CDR3 DNA: TGTGCCAGGGGACAGGGAAACTATGGCTACACCTTC. It codes for CARGQGNYGYTF.

This clone was counted a few times. The V call is TRBV5-6, the J call TRBJ2-7; TRBD1 agrees at 8 bases. CDR3 length equals 14 residues. Germline-derived CDR1 and CDR2 are SGHDT and YYEEEE. Unmatched junction bases numbered 7, after V lost 2 bases and J lost 6 bases. CDR3 DNA: TGTGCCAGCAGCTTCTGGACAGGGTCGTTCGAGCAGTACTTC. It codes for CASSFWTGSFEQYF.